This T cell receptor (beta chain) originates from a study of a mutant IDH1 vaccine in newly diagnosed glioma. On the study more broadly: Patients began vaccination 4-6 weeks after radiotherapy alone, or with temozolomide cycles. Previous treatment comprised radiotherapy, temozolomide, or both, mostly both. Visit V13 took place at week 47, and visit V12 happened at week 35. Study results and limitations: Pseudoprogression apparently lacked any relation to changes in top peripheral T cell clonotypes.

Germline-derived CDR1 and CDR2 are SEHNR and FQNEAQ (reference sequence). The CDR3 loop spans 14 amino acids. Trimming removed 1 base at V and 6 bases at J, with 13 bases between. Described time point: week 35, safety follow-up. Every single dose of the vaccine, 300 ug of mutant IDH1 20-mer peptide, came with topical imiquimod. Details on this clone: Its target is not known.

Only in-frame clones appear in the TCRdb table, and some are missing; sequencing was by immunoSEQ multiplex PCR. The data show tens of thousands of clones, with about 92% seen just once and roughly 2.3% held by the top ten. Sequences were derived from PBMCs, sampled from a glioma patient whose treatment included an IDH1 peptide vaccine. The chain uses TRBV7-9 and TRBJ2-7, with TRBD1 as a possible D gene (6 bases). This receptor was identified in a man aged 50-60 years with glioma. CDR3 protein: CASSLGQGYREQYF. CDR3 sequence (DNA): TGTGCCAGCAGCTTAGGCCAGGGGTACCGCGAGCAGTACTTC.